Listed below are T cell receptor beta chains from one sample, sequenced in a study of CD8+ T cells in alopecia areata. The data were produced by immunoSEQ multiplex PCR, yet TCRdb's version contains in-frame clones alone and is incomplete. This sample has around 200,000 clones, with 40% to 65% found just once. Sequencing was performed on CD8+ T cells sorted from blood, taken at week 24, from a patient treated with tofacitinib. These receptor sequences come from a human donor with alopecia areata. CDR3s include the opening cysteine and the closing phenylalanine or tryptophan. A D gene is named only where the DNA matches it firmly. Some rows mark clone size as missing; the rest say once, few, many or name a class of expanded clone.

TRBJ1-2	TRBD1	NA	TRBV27	CASSSSISGGGYGYTF	TGTGCCAGCAGTTCGAGTATCTCAGGGGGCGGCTATGGCTACACCTTC
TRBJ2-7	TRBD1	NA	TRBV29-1	CSAAGGQGVLGEQYF	TGCAGCGCCGCGGGGGGACAGGGGGTACTTGGCGAGCAGTACTTC
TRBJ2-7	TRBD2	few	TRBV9	CASSALAGDSYEQYF	TGTGCCAGCAGCGCCCTCGCGGGGGACTCCTACGAGCAGTACTTC
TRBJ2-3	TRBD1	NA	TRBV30	CAWTDGTGGRNTQYF	TGTGCCTGGACTGACGGGACAGGGGGCAGGAATACGCAGTATTTT
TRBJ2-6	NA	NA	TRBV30	CAWTISSGANVLTF	TGTGCCTGGACCATAAGCTCTGGGGCCAACGTCCTGACTTTC
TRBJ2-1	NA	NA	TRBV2	CASSEFGQGVNIEQFF	TGTGCCAGCAGTGAATTTGGGCAGGGAGTAAACATTGAGCAGTTCTTC
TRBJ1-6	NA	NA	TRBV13	CASSLGNSPLHF	TGTGCCAGCAGCTTAGGTAATTCACCCCTCCACTTT
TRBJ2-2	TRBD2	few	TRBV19	CASTPGRAFSGELFF	TGTGCCAGTACCCCGGGGAGGGCTTTCTCCGGGGAGCTGTTTTTT
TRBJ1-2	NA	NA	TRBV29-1	CSDVFGGDYTF	TGCAGCGACGTATTTGGGGGGGACTACACCTTC
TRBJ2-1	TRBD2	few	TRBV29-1	CSGSGGLYNEQFF	TGCAGCGGTAGCGGGGGGTTGTACAATGAGCAGTTCTTC
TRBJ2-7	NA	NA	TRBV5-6	CASSYLRDYEQYF	TGTGCCAGCAGCTATCTCAGGGACTACGAGCAGTACTTC
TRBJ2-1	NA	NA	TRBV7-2	CASSFGPSSYNEQFF	TGTGCCAGCAGCTTTGGACCCAGCTCCTACAATGAGCAGTTCTTC
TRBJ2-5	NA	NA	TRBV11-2	CASSWQGGLQETQYF	TGTGCCAGCAGCTGGCAGGGGGGCCTCCAAGAGACCCAGTACTTC
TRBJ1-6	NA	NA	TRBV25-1	CASSEFGRADSPLHF	TGTGCCAGCAGTGAATTTGGCAGGGCGGATTCACCCCTCCACTTT
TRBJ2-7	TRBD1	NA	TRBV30	CAWSIRDRSYEQYF	TGTGCCTGGAGTATCCGGGACAGATCCTACGAGCAGTACTTC
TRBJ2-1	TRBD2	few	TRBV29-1	CSVAPRGGGNEQFF	TGCAGCGTGGCCCCTCGCGGGGGGGGCAATGAGCAGTTCTTC
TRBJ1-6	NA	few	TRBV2	CASFGESPLHF	TGTGCCAGCTTTGGAGAGTCACCCCTCCACTTT
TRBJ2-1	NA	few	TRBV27	CASSLGGPLYNEQFF	TGTGCCAGCAGTTTAGGGGGGCCGTTGTACAATGAGCAGTTCTTC
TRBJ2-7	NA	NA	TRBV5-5	CASSLEGYEQYF	TGTGCCAGCAGCTTGGAGGGCTACGAGCAGTACTTC
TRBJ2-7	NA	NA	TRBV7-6	CASSKGGSSYEQYF	TGTGCCAGCAGTAAAGGGGGTAGCTCCTACGAGCAGTACTTC
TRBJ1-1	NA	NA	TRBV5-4	CASSLSGRAEAFF	TGTGCCAGCAGCTTGTCAGGTAGGGCTGAAGCTTTCTTT
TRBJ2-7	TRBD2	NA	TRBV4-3	CASSPSGGYEQYF	TGCGCCAGCAGCCCTAGCGGGGGTTACGAGCAGTACTTC
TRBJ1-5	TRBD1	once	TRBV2	CASRGTGLDNQPQHF	TGTGCCAGCAGAGGGACAGGGTTAGACAATCAGCCCCAGCATTTT
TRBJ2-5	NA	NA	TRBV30	CAWSPEGGTQYF	TGTGCCTGGAGTCCCGAAGGGGGGACCCAGTACTTC
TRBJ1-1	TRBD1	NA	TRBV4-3	CASSQTGGAGTEAFF	TGCGCCAGCAGCCAAACAGGGGGCGCGGGCACTGAAGCTTTCTTT
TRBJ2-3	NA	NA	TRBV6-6	CASSISGASTDTQYF	TGTGCCAGCAGTATCAGCGGTGCTAGCACAGATACGCAGTATTTT
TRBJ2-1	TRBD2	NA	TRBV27	CASSLLLAGGYNEQFF	TGTGCCAGCAGTTTGTTGTTAGCGGGGGGTTACAATGAGCAGTTCTTC
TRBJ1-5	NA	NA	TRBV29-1	CSAGEGNQPQHF	TGCAGCGCCGGGGAAGGGAATCAGCCCCAGCATTTT
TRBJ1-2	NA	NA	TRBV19	CASSLRDRGYTF	TGTGCCAGTAGTCTCAGGGATCGTGGCTACACCTTC
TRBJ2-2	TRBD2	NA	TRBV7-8	CASVLAGVGGELFF	TGTGCCAGCGTACTAGCGGGGGTTGGCGGGGAGCTGTTTTTT
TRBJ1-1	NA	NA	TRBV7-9	CASSAGNTEAFF	TGTGCCAGCAGCGCAGGGAACACTGAAGCTTTCTTT
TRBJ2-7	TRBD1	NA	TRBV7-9	CATARDRYEQYF	TGTGCCACCGCAAGGGACAGATACGAGCAGTACTTC
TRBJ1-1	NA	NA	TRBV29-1	CSVWATGMNTEAFF	TGCAGCGTTTGGGCGACAGGCATGAACACTGAAGCTTTCTTT
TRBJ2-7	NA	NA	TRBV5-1	CASSLGQGGGDEQYF	TGCGCCAGCAGCTTGGGGCAGGGCGGGGGCGACGAGCAGTACTTC
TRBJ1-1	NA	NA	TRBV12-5	CASGFSGWAFF	TGTGCTAGTGGTTTCAGCGGTTGGGCTTTCTTT
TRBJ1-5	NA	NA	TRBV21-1	CASSKVSTGRQPQHF	TGTGCCAGCAGCAAAGTGTCGACAGGGCGTCAGCCCCAGCATTTT
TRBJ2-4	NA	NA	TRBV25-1	CASSDGPKNIQYF	TGTGCCAGCAGTGATGGCCCTAAAAACATTCAGTACTTC
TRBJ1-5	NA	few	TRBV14	CASSQDTTQPQHF	TGTGCCAGCAGCCAAGACACAACTCAGCCCCAGCATTTT
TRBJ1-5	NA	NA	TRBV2	CASRNTGSNQPQHF	TGTGCCAGCAGAAACACAGGTAGCAATCAGCCCCAGCATTTT